A selection of T cell receptor beta chains follows, all from one sample in a study of blood T cell repertoires in COVID-19. Method: immunoSEQ multiplex PCR; TCRdb's copy keeps in-frame clones and lacks some. The sample includes about 220,000 clones, 80% to 85% of them seen just once. Sequencing was done on a sample of peripheral blood. The receptors stem from an older woman with acute or convalescent COVID-19. CDR3s include the opening cysteine and the closing phenylalanine or tryptophan. The order of the fields is D gene, J gene, clone size, V gene, CDR3 protein, CDR3 DNA. The D gene is left open where the match is weak. Not every row has a clone size; where given, it reads once, few, many or a size class.

NA TRBJ1-2 NA TRBV6-1 CASSEEVSGQGYGYTF TGTGCCAGCAGTGAAGAAGTCTCTGGGCAGGGATATGGCTACACCTTC
TRBD2 TRBJ2-5 once TRBV7-2 CASSLKLAGGTQYF TGTGCCAGCAGCTTAAAACTAGCGGGGGGAACCCAGTACTTC
TRBD1 TRBJ2-1 NA TRBV11-2 CASSSGQGATGEQFF TGTGCCAGCAGCTCTGGACAGGGGGCAACTGGTGAGCAGTTCTTC
NA TRBJ1-2 NA TRBV5-4 CASSFTADGYTF TGTGCCAGCAGCTTCACTGCGGATGGCTACACCTTC
NA TRBJ1-2 few TRBV6-6 CASAPTEALRGYTF TGTGCCAGCGCTCCGACGGAAGCCCTGCGGGGCTACACCTTC
TRBD2 TRBJ2-5 once TRBV7-2 CASSFSGGAGETQYF TGTGCCAGCAGCTTTAGCGGGGGGGCGGGTGAGACCCAGTACTTC
NA TRBJ2-7 NA TRBV12-5 CASGLPGQPVGEQYF TGTGCTAGTGGTTTGCCAGGACAGCCAGTGGGGGAGCAGTACTTC
TRBD1 TRBJ2-2 NA TRBV29-1 CSGHLGQGASGELFF TGCAGCGGACATCTCGGACAGGGGGCTTCAGGGGAGCTGTTTTTT
TRBD1 TRBJ2-7 NA TRBV5-5 CASSLEGLGTGVSYEQYF TGTGCCAGCAGCTTGGAAGGGCTCGGGACAGGGGTATCCTACGAGCAGTACTTC
TRBD1 TRBJ2-5 NA TRBV7-8 CASSPPGTGGLGTQYF TGTGCCAGCAGCCCCCCCGGGACAGGGGGTCTTGGGACCCAGTACTTC
NA TRBJ1-3 NA TRBV5-1 CASSPGTMGNTIYF TGCGCCAGCAGCCCCGGGACAATGGGAAACACCATATATTTT
TRBD2 TRBJ2-1 NA TRBV10-3 CAISGGVAGAPPGDEQFF TGTGCCATCAGTGGAGGAGTAGCGGGGGCGCCGCCCGGCGATGAGCAGTTCTTC
TRBD2 TRBJ2-3 once TRBV6-5 CASSDPGTSKDTQYF TGTGCCAGCAGCGACCCCGGGACTAGCAAAGATACGCAGTATTTT
NA TRBJ2-4 NA TRBV6-5 CASSYSRGLAKNIQYF TGTGCCAGCAGTTACTCGAGGGGACTAGCCAAAAACATTCAGTACTTC
NA TRBJ2-3 NA TRBV5-5 CASSLSGPPDTQYF TGTGCCAGCAGCTTAAGCGGGCCCCCAGATACGCAGTATTTT
TRBD1 TRBJ2-2 once TRBV10-3 CAISESSGTGAGGELFF TGTGCCATCAGTGAGTCGTCCGGGACAGGGGCGGGCGGGGAGCTGTTTTTT
NA TRBJ1-1 NA TRBV7-3 CASSRGGDTEAFF TGTGCCAGCAGCAGAGGAGGGGACACTGAAGCTTTCTTT
NA TRBJ1-5 NA TRBV6-1 CASSEMWTPNQPQHF TGTGCCAGCAGTGAAATGTGGACTCCCAATCAGCCCCAGCATTTT
NA TRBJ1-2 NA TRBV10-3 CAIRAGVRGYTF TGTGCCATCAGGGCAGGGGTGCGGGGCTACACCTTC
NA TRBJ1-4 NA TRBV28 CASSPGVVTNEKLFF TGTGCCAGCAGTCCGGGGGTTGTGACTAATGAAAAACTGTTTTTT
NA TRBJ2-6 NA TRBV11-2 CASSPRVGANVLTF TGTGCCAGCAGCCCAAGAGTTGGGGCCAACGTCCTGACTTTC
TRBD1 TRBJ1-2 NA TRBV6-5 CASSYRGQGYGYTF TGTGCCAGCAGTTACAGGGGGCAGGGCTATGGCTACACCTTC
TRBD2 TRBJ2-1 NA TRBV6-2/TRBV6-3 CASSYSVAGFYNEQFF TGTGCCAGCAGTTACTCTGTAGCGGGGTTCTACAATGAGCAGTTCTTC
TRBD2 TRBJ2-1 NA TRBV7-9 CASSFLSGGWNEQFF TGTGCCAGCAGCTTCCTTAGCGGGGGTTGGAATGAGCAGTTCTTC
NA TRBJ1-4 few TRBV7-2 CASSSRIATNEKLFF TGTGCCAGCAGCTCCCGCATAGCAACTAATGAAAAACTGTTTTTT
TRBD1 TRBJ2-1 once TRBV15 CATGPRQGRDEQFF TGTGCCACCGGGCCGAGACAGGGTCGGGATGAGCAGTTCTTC
TRBD2 TRBJ2-3 few TRBV9 CASSIGLAGALDTQYF TGTGCCAGCAGCATCGGACTAGCGGGGGCCTTAGATACGCAGTATTTT
NA TRBJ1-5 NA TRBV27 CASKAGGLQPQHF TGTGCCAGCAAGGCGGGGGGGCTTCAGCCCCAGCATTTT
TRBD2 TRBJ2-2 once TRBV6-5 CASSYGGGNTGELFF TGTGCCAGCAGTTACGGGGGGGGAAACACCGGGGAGCTGTTTTTT